The 17 T cell receptor beta chains below were found in one sample sequenced in a study of blood T cell repertoires in COVID-19. Data came from immunoSEQ multiplex PCR; TCRdb stores just in-frame clones and leaves some out. Here the sample spans more than 200,000 clones, about nine tenths being singletons. The sample consisted of PBMCs or T cells enriched from blood (not recorded which). The source of these receptors is a man aged 35-49 years who had recovered from COVID-19.

This clone was seen a single time. The rearrangement uses TRBV7-2 and TRBJ2-3; TRBD2 might be the D (5 bases). There are 15 residues in the CDR3. Germline V lookup: CDR1 SGHTA, CDR2 FQGNSA. V lost 0 bases and J lost 4, with 11 bases in between. CDR3 bases: TGTGCCAGCAGCTTAGCCCCGGGGAAGGCAGATACGCAGTATTTT. This gives the protein CASSLAPGKADTQYF.

The chain carries TRBV19 and TRBJ2-1; the D gene is possibly TRBD2 (6 bases). Germline V gives CDR1 LNHDA, CDR2 SQIVND (reference sequence). Trimming left V 7 bases short and J 8 bases short, with 24 bases between. This CDR3 region has 16 residues. DNA of the CDR3: TGTGCCAGTACCGATCCACCTAGCGACTCTAGGGATGAGCAGTTCTTC. The encoded protein is CASTDPPSDSRDEQFF.

The V gene is TRBV2, the J gene TRBJ1-4; D remains ambiguous. CDR3 size: 14 residues. The V end was cut by 4 bases, the J end by 5 bases, with 11 bases between. Germline V gene data show CDR1 as SNHLY and CDR2 as FYNNEI. The CDR3 DNA reads TGTGCCAGCAGTGTACGGGTCTCAAATGAAAAACTGTTTTTT. As protein: CASSVRVSNEKLFF.

This clone was detected only once. The CDR3, as DNA: TGCGCCTCAGCTGGAAGGGGGTACACCGGGGAGCTGTTTTTT. It specifies CASAGRGYTGELFF. V usage is TRBV5-1 and J usage is TRBJ2-2; TRBD1 might be the D (6 bases). Trimming left V 10 bases short and J 3 bases short, with 16 bases between. In germline, CDR1 is SGHRS, CDR2 YFSETQ. This CDR3 is 14 amino acids long.

V and J are TRBV4-1 and TRBJ1-3, with 7 bases aligning to TRBD1. CDR1 is MGHRA, CDR2 YSYEKL, per germline. V shed 4 bases, J shed 4 bases, and the junction held 10 bases outside the gene matches. CDR3 length equals 16 residues. CDR3 amino acids: CASSPTGIGGGNTIYF. In DNA, the CDR3 is TGCGCCAGCAGCCCGACAGGGATAGGAGGAGGAAACACCATATATTTT.

The chain joins TRBV29-1 to TRBJ2-3; perhaps TRBD2 as D (5 bases). Germline V CDR1 and CDR2: SQVTM, ANQGSEA. This CDR3 contains 15 residues. Trimming removed 6 bases at V and 1 base at J, with 17 bases between. The CDR3 reads CSVPGKERGTDTQYF. The CDR3, as DNA: TGCAGCGTGCCGGGGAAGGAGCGAGGCACAGATACGCAGTATTTT.

This clone was observed once. For the CDR3, the DNA is TGTGCCAGCAGCTCCCTACGGGACAGGGGGCCGGTTGAGCAGTTCTTC. As protein: CASSSLRDRGPVEQFF. The V and J genes are TRBV11-2 and TRBJ2-1; TRBD1 matches 12 bases. The CDR3 has 16 residues. The germline CDR1 and CDR2 sequences are SGHAT and FQNNGV. The trim removed 4 bases at V and 9 bases at J, leaving 10 bases unmatched.

This sequence joins TRBV9 and TRBJ1-4; tentative D call: TRBD1 (6 bases). CDR3 length: 15 residues. CDR1 is SGDLS and CDR2 is YYNGEE in the germline V gene. The V end was cut by 3 bases, the J end by 0 bases, with 9 bases between. In DNA, the CDR3 is TGTGCCAGCAGCGGACAGGTTGCAACTAATGAAAAACTGTTTTTT. Its translation is CASSGQVATNEKLFF.

This clone came up once. The V gene is TRBV7-2, the J gene TRBJ2-7; unclear D gene. The ends were cut back, 3 bases at V and 7 bases at J, with 19 bases in the middle. The CDR3 has 15 amino acids. Germline CDR1 is SGHTA and CDR2 is FQGNSA. CDR3 bases: TGTGCCAGCAGCTTTCTTAGCACCTCTTCTAGGGAGCAGTACTTC. It yields the protein CASSFLSTSSREQYF.

The chain recombines TRBV5-1 with TRBJ1-4; 10 bases are shared with TRBD1. Germline V gene sequence: CDR1 SGHRS, CDR2 YFSETQ. The CDR3 consists of 15 residues. J gave up 7 bases and V 0 bases, and 3 bases lay outside the gene matches. The CDR3 is CASSLAGQGSEKLFF. The CDR3 bases are TGCGCCAGCAGCTTGGCGGGACAGGGGAGTGAAAAACTGTTTTTT.

This rearrangement joins TRBV27 to TRBJ1-1; 7 nucleotides agree with TRBD1. V was pared by 3 bases and J by 5 bases, with 9 bases of the junction left unmatched. The CDR3 has 15 residues. CDR1 is MNHEY and CDR2 is SMNVEV in the germline V gene (reference sequence). The CDR3 nucleotides read TGTGCCAGCAGTTTCAATGTGAGGGGGCGGACTGAAGCTTTCTTT. The encoded protein is CASSFNVRGRTEAFF.

Remarks on this clone: The same CDR3 arises from other DNA sequences in this sample as well. The rearrangement uses TRBV6-5 and TRBJ1-5; 10 nucleotides line up with TRBD1. Germline-derived CDR1 and CDR2 are MNHEY and SVGAGI. This CDR3 is 14 amino acids long. J was trimmed by 2 bases and V by 6 bases; bases with no gene match: 1. CDR3 DNA: TGTGCCAGCAGGACAGGGGGCGGCAATCAGCCCCAGCATTTT. This encodes CASRTGGGNQPQHF.

The gene calls are TRBV2 and TRBJ2-3; possibly TRBD1 for D (6 bases). CDR3 length: 14 amino acids. CDR1 is SNHLY and CDR2 is FYNNEI in the germline V gene. Trimming removed 10 bases from V and 1 base from J, with 15 bases in between. CDR3 in amino acids: CAKSQGLGTDTQYF. The CDR3 bases are TGTGCCAAATCACAGGGTCTGGGCACAGATACGCAGTATTTT.

This clone was seen once. The chain has TRBV6-5 and TRBJ1-6; no definite D call. There are 13 residues in the CDR3. V shed 7 bases and J shed 9 bases, with 13 bases lying between them. The germline V gene encodes CDR1 MNHEY and CDR2 SVGAGI. In DNA form, the CDR3 reads TGTGCCAGCATTAAGACCACGGGTTCACCCCTCCACTTT. Its translation: CASIKTTGSPLHF.

The J gene is TRBJ1-3, the V gene TRBV6-1; no clear D. Trimming pared 0 bases from V and 0 bases from J, leaving 18 bases between. The CDR3 spans 19 residues. In germline, CDR1 is MNHNS, CDR2 SASEGT. The CDR3 bases are TGTGCCAGCAGTGAAGCGCTTCGAGGACTTAGGAACTCTGGAAACACCATATATTTT. Protein sequence: CASSEALRGLRNSGNTIYF.

The chain is built from TRBV27 and TRBJ2-2; D remains unclear. Germline lookup yields CDR1 MNHEY and CDR2 SMNVEV (reference sequence). The CDR3 runs to 13 residues. Between the trimmed V and J ends, which lost 0 bases and 7 bases, there was a span of 6 bases. CDR3 loop: CASSLSRGGELFF. The CDR3 nucleotides read TGTGCCAGCAGTTTATCGAGAGGCGGGGAGCTGTTTTTT.

The V call is TRBV19, the J call TRBJ2-5, with 11 positions matching TRBD2. Germline assignment: CDR1 LNHDA and CDR2 SQIVND (reference sequence). There are 14 residues in the CDR3. Losses at the gene ends were 6 bases for V and 5 bases for J; bases not matched to a gene: 5. The CDR3 loop reads CASRSSGGRETQYF. CDR3 sequence (DNA): TGTGCCAGTAGGTCTAGCGGGGGGCGGGAGACCCAGTACTTC.